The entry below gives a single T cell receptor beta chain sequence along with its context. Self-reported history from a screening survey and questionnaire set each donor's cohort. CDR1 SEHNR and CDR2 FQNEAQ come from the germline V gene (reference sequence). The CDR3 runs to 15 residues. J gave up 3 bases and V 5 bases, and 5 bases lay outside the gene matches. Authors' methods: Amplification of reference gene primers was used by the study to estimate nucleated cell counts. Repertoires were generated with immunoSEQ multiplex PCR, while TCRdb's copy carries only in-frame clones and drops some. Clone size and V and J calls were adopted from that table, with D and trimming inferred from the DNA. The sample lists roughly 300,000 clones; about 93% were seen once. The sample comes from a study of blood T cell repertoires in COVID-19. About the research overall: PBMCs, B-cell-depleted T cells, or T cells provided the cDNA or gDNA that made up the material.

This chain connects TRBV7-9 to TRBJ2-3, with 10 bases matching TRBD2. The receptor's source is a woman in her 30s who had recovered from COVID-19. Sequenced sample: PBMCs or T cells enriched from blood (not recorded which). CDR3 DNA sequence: TGTGCCAGCAGCCTAATAGCGGGAGGTACAGATACGCAGTATTTT. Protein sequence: CASSLIAGGTDTQYF.